What follows is one T cell receptor (beta chain) and its context. This specimen belongs to a study of T cell changes during pregnancy in multiple sclerosis. Profiling relied on immunoSEQ multiplex PCR, and the TCRdb table lists in-frame clones only, not all of them. Altogether about 59,000 clones are present, around 91% being singletons, with the ten largest covering 5.5% to 7%. The specimen comprised peripheral blood, sampled in the third trimester of pregnancy. This clonotype was obtained from a female donor in good health, enrolled as a control in a pregnancy study.

CDR3 protein: CASVSSTGSNYGYTF. CDR3 coding DNA: TGTGCCAGTGTCTCAAGCACAGGGTCTAACTATGGCTACACCTTC. The chain couples TRBV19 to TRBJ1-2; a weak D match, TRBD1 (6 bases). The V and J ends lost 8 bases and 0 bases respectively, with 16 bases between them. Germline CDR1 is LNHDA and CDR2 is SQIVND (reference sequence). There are 15 residues in the CDR3.